This TCR beta chain comes out of a study of persistence of HIV-infected CD4 T cells. About the study: Suppressive ART had lasted a median of about 8 years. The study's findings and limits: Antigen-responding cells were enriched for degenerate expanded CDR3beta sequences.

The stimulus was lysate of CMV-infected fibroblasts, approximately 9.6 ug/mL. Memory cells lacking CD40L and CD69 with high CD45RO were sorted. Donors were HIV-1-infected adults who began suppressive ART during chronic infection. Donors had undetectable plasma HIV-1 RNA, under 50 copies/mL, for 4+ years. The immunoSEQ assay was version 4, run in survey mode. Measured with immunoSEQ multiplex PCR; TCRdb has only the in-frame clones, and not every one. The sample has roughly 41,000 clones; 80% are singletons. For this clone: What it binds is not known.

This CDR3 is built from 14 residues. CDR1 is GTSNPN and CDR2 is SVGIG in the germline V gene (reference sequence). The germline V and J ends were trimmed by 0 bases and 6 bases, with 14 bases remaining between them. This sequence joins TRBV30 and TRBJ1-1; D gene uncertain. Sequenced material: CD4+ T cells sorted from PBMCs after roughly 18-hour stimulation, taken from a patient who received antiretroviral therapy. This TCR derives from an adult man with HIV who was CMV-seropositive. This chain's CDR3 is CAWSVGPSGSEAFF. The DNA for the CDR3 is TGTGCCTGGAGTGTTGGGCCGAGTGGATCTGAAGCTTTCTTT.